This TCR beta chain was sequenced for a study of blood T cell repertoires in COVID-19. Background on the study: Samples came from the United States, Italy and Spain, spanning acute and convalescent COVID-19. PBMCs, B-cell-depleted T cells, or T cells were the source of the cDNA or gDNA that made up the material.

The assay was immunoSEQ multiplex PCR, and TCRdb's table has in-frame clones only and misses some. The table includes about 150,000 clones, about nine tenths detected once. The germline V and J ends were trimmed by 4 bases and 0 bases, with 14 bases remaining between them. CDR1 and CDR2 from the germline V gene are SGHDN and FVKESK. The CDR3 runs to 16 residues. Within the 2 weeks before study entry, each person in the exposed group met a COVID-19 case. The chain uses TRBV14 and TRBJ2-3; D is perhaps TRBD2 (6 bases). The specimen sequenced was PBMCs or T cells enriched from blood (not recorded which). The sequence derives from a woman aged 40 to 49 who had been exposed to COVID-19. The CDR3 reads CASSRRGGTSTDTQYF. CDR3 nucleotides: TGTGCCAGCAGCCGTCGTGGCGGGACTAGCACAGATACGCAGTATTTT. The full variable domain, rest sourced from reference TRBV14 and TRBJ2-3, is EAGVTQFPSHSVIEKGQTVTLRCDPISGHDNLYWYRRVMGKEIKFLLHFVKESKQDESGMPNNRFLAERTGGTYSTLKVQPAELEDSGVYFCASSRRGGTSTDTQYFGPGTRLTVL.